This entry describes one TCR beta chain. Its antigen is not known. Deep-level assay runs were performed. Measured with immunoSEQ multiplex PCR; TCRdb has only the in-frame clones, and not every one. Of around 2.1 million clones in the sample, 85% to 95% were seen once. This sample is part of a study of shared clonotypes between healthy human individuals. Study-level findings and limits: Researchers sampled only blood; tissue repertoires likely differ. About 5% of naive CD4 clonotypes were shared across a few donors.

CDR3 length equals 15 residues. V lost 3 bases, J lost 3 bases, and 7 bases stayed unmatched. The germline gives CDR1 LNHNV, CDR2 YYDKDF (reference sequence). CD45RO-negative cells were positively selected for CCR7, leaving out terminally differentiated effector memory CD45RA+ cells. Healthy and HIV-negative, the adult donors had no recent acute infections or vaccinations. The sample consisted of naive CD8+ T cells from PBMCs. This receptor was obtained from a man between 18 and 35 years old in good health. Some clones in this sample may be carry-over from other donors' samples. The V gene is TRBV15, the J gene TRBJ1-2; 7 bases are a match to TRBD1. For the CDR3, the DNA is TGTGCCACCAGCAGGGCAGGGGGAATAGACTATGGCTACACCTTC. Translated: CATSRAGGIDYGYTF.